The rows below give T cell receptor beta chains drawn from one sample of a study of Graves' ophthalmopathy and Graves' hyperthyroidism. TCRdb fed the multiplex PCR reads into MiXCR, producing one record per CDR3 protein. The sample has 650,000 to 900,000 distinct CDR3 sequences, about 44% seen once. The sequenced sample consisted of peripheral blood. These receptors all come from an adult man with Graves' ophthalmopathy. Both conserved end residues are part of each CDR3. The D gene is left open where the match is weak. Rows may omit the clone size; those that give it use once, few, many or a size class.

15,TRBJ2-2,few,TRBV4-3,.,CASSQVTSGSGELFF,TGCGCCAGCAGCCAAGTAACCTCGGGTTCCGGGGAGCTGTTTTTT
14,TRBJ2-7,few,TRBV20-1,.,CSASRVGISYEQYF,TGCAGTGCTAGCAGGGTGGGTATATCCTACGAGCAGTACTTC
13,TRBJ2-7,.,TRBV28,.,CASTLSGQYEQYF,TGTGCCAGCACCCTCAGTGGGCAGTACGAGCAGTACTTC
14,TRBJ1-6,many,TRBV6-5,.,CASSYQGTNSPLHF,TGTGCCAGCAGTTATCAGGGGACTAATTCACCCCTCCACTTT
14,TRBJ1-2,.,TRBV15,.,CATSSGLTAYGYTF,TGTGCCACCAGCAGCGGGCTTACAGCCTATGGCTACACCTTC
14,TRBJ2-5,.,TRBV4-3,TRBD2,CASSPLAGKETQYF,TGCGCCAGCAGCCCACTAGCGGGAAAAGAGACCCAGTACTTC
16,TRBJ2-7,.,TRBV14,TRBD2,CASSPRTSGFSYEQYF,TGTGCCAGCAGCCCCAGGACTAGCGGTTTCTCCTACGAGCAGTACTTC
11,TRBJ1-1,.,TRBV7-8,.,CASSLDRTAFF,TGTGCCAGCAGCTTAGACAGGACGGCTTTCTTT
17,TRBJ1-5,.,TRBV7-2,TRBD1,CASSLGSRDSLNQPQHF,TGTGCCAGCAGCTTAGGATCCCGGGACAGTCTCAATCAGCCCCAGCATTTT
14,TRBJ1-2,many,TRBV7-9,TRBD1,CASSLVQGADGYTF,TGTGCCAGCAGCTTAGTCCAGGGGGCGGATGGCTACACCTTC
15,TRBJ1-2,many,TRBV7-2,TRBD1,CASSPRTGRDYGYTF,TGTGCCAGCAGCCCCCGGACAGGGAGAGACTATGGCTACACCTTC
14,TRBJ1-2,.,TRBV11-2,TRBD1,CASSTKDRDYGYTF,TGTGCCAGCAGCACAAAGGACAGGGACTATGGCTACACCTTC
15,TRBJ2-7,.,TRBV19,TRBD1,CASSIGAGGSYEQYF,TGTGCCAGTAGTATAGGAGCAGGGGGCAGCTACGAGCAGTACTTC
15,TRBJ1-5,once,TRBV12-3/TRBV12-4,TRBD1,CASSTRTGKGETQHF,TGTGCCAGCAGTACCAGGACAGGGAAGGGGGAGACCCAGCATTTT
16,TRBJ1-5,many,TRBV19,.,CASSPLAPGSNQPQHF,TGTGCCAGTAGTCCTCTGGCTCCCGGCAGCAATCAGCCCCAGCATTTT
13,TRBJ1-2,.,TRBV11-2,.,CASSLGRGGGYTF,TGTGCCAGCAGCTTAGGGAGGGGCGGTGGCTACACCTTC
14,TRBJ2-3,few,TRBV7-9,.,CASSQSGGTDTQYF,TGTGCCAGCAGTCAATCGGGGGGCACAGATACGCAGTATTTT
13,TRBJ2-7,.,TRBV10-3,TRBD1,CAISWDREDSQYF,TGTGCCATCAGTTGGGACAGGGAAGATTCCCAGTACTTC
14,TRBJ1-5,many,TRBV5-1,.,CASSLEGRNQPQHF,TGCGCCAGCAGCTTGGAGGGACGGAATCAGCCCCAGCATTTT
16,TRBJ1-1,many,TRBV7-9,TRBD1,CASSSRTGAGNTEAFF,TGTGCCAGCAGCTCGCGGACAGGGGCGGGGAACACTGAAGCTTTCTTT
15,TRBJ1-6,many,TRBV7-2,.,CASSLVVGRDSPLHF,TGTGCCAGCAGCTTAGTGGTGGGGCGAGACTCACCCCTCCACTTT
16,TRBJ2-3,few,TRBV10-3,TRBD1,CAISGALQGATDTQYF,TGTGCCATCAGTGGGGCCCTACAGGGGGCAACAGATACGCAGTATTTT
15,TRBJ2-2,.,TRBV7-9,.,CASSYSFRITGELFF,TGTGCCAGCAGTTACTCGTTTCGGATCACCGGGGAGCTGTTTTTT
13,TRBJ2-7,.,TRBV28,TRBD2,CASTTSGGYEQYF,TGTGCCAGCACCACCTCCGGGGGGTACGAGCAGTACTTC
14,TRBJ2-5,.,TRBV18,TRBD1,CASSTGTGAETQYF,TGTGCCAGCTCAACCGGGACAGGGGCCGAGACCCAGTACTTC
14,TRBJ2-2,.,TRBV7-2,.,CASSSGVNTGELFF,TGTGCCAGCAGCTCCGGAGTGAACACCGGGGAGCTGTTTTTT
13,TRBJ1-1,many,TRBV5-8,.,CASSPNLNTEAFF,TGTGCCAGCAGCCCCAACCTGAACACTGAAGCTTTCTTT
14,TRBJ1-6,few,TRBV5-6,.,CASSLLGVQSPLHF,TGTGCCAGCAGCTTGTTAGGGGTTCAGTCACCCCTCCACTTT
14,TRBJ2-7,few,TRBV29-1,.,CSVEESLRAYEQYF,TGCAGCGTTGAAGAGAGCCTCCGGGCCTACGAGCAGTACTTC
14,TRBJ1-5,.,TRBV5-6,.,CASSLAAGGQPQHF,TGTGCCAGCAGCTTGGCGGCGGGGGGTCAGCCCCAGCATTTT
13,TRBJ1-2,.,TRBV12-3/TRBV12-4,.,CASSLGQGMGYTF,TGTGCCAGCAGTTTGGGGCAGGGGATGGGCTACACCTTC
16,TRBJ2-2,few,TRBV10-3,TRBD1,CAIKDWRQGNTGELFF,TGTGCCATCAAGGATTGGAGACAGGGGAACACCGGGGAGCTGTTTTTT
15,TRBJ2-5,.,TRBV7-2,TRBD2,CASSPGGTAQETQYF,TGTGCCAGCAGCCCGGGGGGAACAGCGCAAGAGACCCAGTACTTC
17,TRBJ1-6,few,TRBV11-2,.,CASSLLFGNDNNSPLHF,TGTGCCAGCAGCTTATTGTTCGGCAACGATAATAATTCACCCCTCCACTTT
13,TRBJ1-5,.,TRBV10-3,.,CAISDMGVGHEHF,TGTGCCATCAGTGATATGGGGGTGGGCCACGAGCATTTT
15,TRBJ2-1,.,TRBV9,TRBD2,CASSVSGSLHNEQFF,TGTGCCAGCAGCGTTAGCGGGAGTCTCCACAATGAGCAGTTCTTC
12,TRBJ1-1,.,TRBV5-1,TRBD1,CASSFPTGEAFF,TGCGCCAGCAGCTTCCCGACAGGGGAAGCTTTCTTT
17,TRBJ1-4,.,TRBV19,.,CASSTTFGGTTNEKLFF,TGTGCCAGTAGTACCACCTTCGGGGGGACAACTAATGAAAAACTGTTTTTT
18,TRBJ2-5,many,TRBV7-6,TRBD2,CASSSHRTSGRPQETQYF,TGTGCCAGCAGCTCACATAGGACTAGCGGGAGGCCACAAGAGACCCAGTACTTC
13,TRBJ2-5,few,TRBV6-5,.,CASSDGGQETQYF,TGTGCCAGCTCTGACGGGGGTCAAGAGACCCAGTACTTC
14,TRBJ2-5,.,TRBV19,TRBD2,CASSASGREGTQYF,TGTGCCAGTAGCGCTAGCGGGAGGGAGGGGACCCAGTACTTC
17,TRBJ1-3,.,TRBV9,.,CASSARSGGLSGNTIYF,TGTGCCAGCAGCGCCCGCTCCGGGGGGCTTTCCGGAAACACCATATATTTT
17,TRBJ2-5,.,TRBV20-1,.,CSASLSSYRHSGETQYF,TGCAGTGCTAGCTTAAGTTCCTACAGGCATTCAGGCGAGACCCAGTACTTC
12,TRBJ2-7,many,TRBV7-9,.,CASRVMDYEQYF,TGTGCCAGCAGGGTCATGGACTACGAGCAGTACTTC
18,TRBJ2-7,.,TRBV11-2,.,CASSLRCEAARCDLEQYF,TGTGCCAGCAGCTTACGATGCGAAGCGGCCCGTTGTGACCTCGAGCAGTACTTC
12,TRBJ2-6,few,TRBV20-1,.,CSAVQGANVLTF,TGCAGTGCGGTACAGGGGGCCAACGTCCTGACTTTC
13,TRBJ2-6,many,TRBV7-2,.,CAGGPRGANVLTF,TGTGCCGGAGGGCCGAGGGGGGCCAACGTCCTGACTTTC
15,TRBJ1-1,few,TRBV25-1,.,CASSQAIQGDTEAFF,TGTGCCAGCAGCCAAGCTATACAGGGAGACACTGAAGCTTTCTTT
14,TRBJ1-1,once,TRBV10-3,.,CAISSGTSGYSAFF,TGTGCCATCAGTTCCGGGACTAGCGGTTATTCAGCTTTCTTT
14,TRBJ1-2,once,TRBV29-1,.,CSVPTGHINYGYTF,TGCAGCGTCCCCACGGGGCATATCAACTATGGCTACACCTTC